This section outlines one T cell receptor (beta chain) sequence together with its context. The table lists this clone with a few counts. Which antigen it targets is not known. Base-call qualities are not available, and no considerably larger clone is one nucleotide away. The record originates from a study of metastatic and nonmetastatic thyroid tumors (dated by TCRdb to the early 2020s). In terms of the full investigation: Repertoires were compared across peripheral blood and tumor or nodule tissue samples from malignant and benign thyroid patients. The paper's findings and limits, for the study overall: TCR beta diversity was reported as significantly higher in malignant tumors than in benign nodules, in both blood and tumor samples.

The library relied on PCR. TCRdb names Illumina HiSeq 4000 as the instrument used. The TCR beta-chain CDR3 region of each patient was profiled by high-throughput sequencing. In the authors' own workflow: A classifier to discriminate distant-metastatic papillary thyroid cancer patients was built from CDR3 differences across clinicopathological groups. To measure repertoire diversity the researchers used the Shannon index, while the Morisita-Horn index served to gauge how similar the tumor and blood repertoires were. Clones were called with MiXCR by TCRdb after fastp trimmed the public reads at Q25, and only in-frame beta chains were retained. These V and J calls originate from TCRdb's pipeline instead of the authors' own analysis. Within this sample are 37,000 or so clones, with approximately 16% of them counted one time only. The ten largest clones capture 3% to 4.5% of the sample. Trimming removed 3 bases from V and 6 bases from J, leaving 10 bases between the germline ends. Spanning cysteine to phenylalanine, the CDR3 consists of 13 amino acids. Only the CDR3 portion is preserved as DNA: 39 bases, with reading frame beginning at the first base. The germline V gene yields MNHNS for CDR1 and SASEGT for CDR2.

Before undergoing thyroid surgery, none of the patients had been given any kind of treatment. Using T-cell receptor beta sequencing, the researchers looked back retrospectively at clinical samples from patients, gathered between about 2011 and 2019. The rearranged segments are TRBV6-1 and TRBJ2-3; the D gene remains uncertain. The clonotype comes from a female donor with papillary thyroid cancer or a benign thyroid nodule (not recorded which). Some clones in this sample may be carry-over from other donors' samples. The specimen was blood. The DNA is TGTGCCAGCAGTGAGTCAAAGGAGGATACGCAGTATTTT. This sequence encodes CASSESKEDTQYF.